These 2 T cell receptor beta chains originate from one sample sequenced in a study of tumor-infiltrating lymphocytes in primary liver carcinoma. Researchers generated TCR beta cDNA from around 0.55 ug of total RNA, relying on a constant-region primer. ARM-PCR was slightly modified, and three nested multiplex PCR rounds with it gave rise to the TCR beta libraries. Use of TRBV1-TRBV30 forward primers with a C-beta reverse primer characterized the first two PCR rounds, which lasted ten to eleven cycles each. One entry per CDR3 protein, called by TCRdb with MiXCR from the multiplex PCR reads. The sample has 150,000 to 200,000 distinct CDR3 sequences; roughly 80% are singletons. Starting material for RNA and DNA co-extraction consisted of roughly 18-34 mg of unsorted bulk tissue. Sequences were obtained from tumor tissue from primary liver carcinoma. Receptors originate from a man aged 40-49 years with primary liver carcinoma and hepatitis B virus infection.

As concerns this clonotype: Since no conserved phenylalanine or tryptophan closes the CDR3, a read error is the likely cause. This chain uses TRBV4-2 with TRBJ2-1; 9 bases align to TRBD2. Germline V gives CDR1 LGHNA, CDR2 YNFKEQ. The CDR3 is made up of 17 amino acids. The CDR3 sequence: CASTQEVAGASYNEQFY. The CDR3 DNA follows: TGCGCCAGCACCCAAGAGGTAGCGGGGGCCTCCTACAATGAGCAGTTCTAC.

This clonotype is a singleton in its sample. A junction boundary mismatches the germline segment, possibly from a read error. The chain joins TRBV5-8 to TRBJ2-1, with D possibly being TRBD2 (6 bases). The CDR3 consists of 15 residues. Looked up from germline, CDR1 is SGHTS and CDR2 is YDEGEE. In DNA, the CDR3 is TGTGCCAGGAGCCCCTCAGTAATGGGAGGCTATGAGCAGCTCTTC. Translated, it gives CARSPSVMGGYEQLF.